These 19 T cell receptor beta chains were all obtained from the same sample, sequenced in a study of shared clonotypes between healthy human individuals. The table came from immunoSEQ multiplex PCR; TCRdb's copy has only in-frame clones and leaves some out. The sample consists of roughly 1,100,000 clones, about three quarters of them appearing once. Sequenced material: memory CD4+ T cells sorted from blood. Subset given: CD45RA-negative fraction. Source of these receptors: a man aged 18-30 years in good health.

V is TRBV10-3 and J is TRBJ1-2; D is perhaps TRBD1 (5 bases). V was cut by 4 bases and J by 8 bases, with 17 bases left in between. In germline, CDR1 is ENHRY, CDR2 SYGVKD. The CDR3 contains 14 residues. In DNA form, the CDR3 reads TGTGCCATCAGTGTAGAGAGGGACTCGCGGGGCTACACCTTC. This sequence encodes CAISVERDSRGYTF.

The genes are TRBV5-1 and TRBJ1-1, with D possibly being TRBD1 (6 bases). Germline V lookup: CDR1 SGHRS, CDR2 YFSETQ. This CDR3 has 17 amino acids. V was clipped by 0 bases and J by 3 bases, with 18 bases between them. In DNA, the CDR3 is TGCGCCAGCAGCTTGGACGTTTATGGGGGGCGCGACACTGAAGCTTTCTTT. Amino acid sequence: CASSLDVYGGRDTEAFF.

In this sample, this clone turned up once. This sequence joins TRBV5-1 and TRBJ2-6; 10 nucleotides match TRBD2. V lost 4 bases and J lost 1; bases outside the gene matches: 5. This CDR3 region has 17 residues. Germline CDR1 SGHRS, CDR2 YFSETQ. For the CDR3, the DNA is TGCGCCAGCAGCCCGACTAGCGGGCTTTCTGGGGCCAACGTCCTGACTTTC. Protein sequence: CASSPTSGLSGANVLTF.

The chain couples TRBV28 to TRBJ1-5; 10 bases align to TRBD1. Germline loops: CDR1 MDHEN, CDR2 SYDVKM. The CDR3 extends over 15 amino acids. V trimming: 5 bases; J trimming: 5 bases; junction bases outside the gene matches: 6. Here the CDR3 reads CASSVPGQGHQPQHF. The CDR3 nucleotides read TGTGCCAGCAGTGTCCCGGGACAGGGGCATCAGCCCCAGCATTTT.

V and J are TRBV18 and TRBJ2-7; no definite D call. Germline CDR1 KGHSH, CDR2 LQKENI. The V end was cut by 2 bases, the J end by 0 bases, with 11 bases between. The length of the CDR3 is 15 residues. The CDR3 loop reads CASSPSSHGSYEQYF. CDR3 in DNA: TGTGCCAGCTCACCATCCTCCCATGGCTCCTACGAGCAGTACTTC.

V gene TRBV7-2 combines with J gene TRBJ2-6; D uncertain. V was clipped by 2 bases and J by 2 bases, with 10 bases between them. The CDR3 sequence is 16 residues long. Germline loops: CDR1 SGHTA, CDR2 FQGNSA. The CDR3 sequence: CASSLSQLAGANVLTF. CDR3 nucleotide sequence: TGTGCCAGCAGCTTATCCCAGCTGGCTGGGGCCAACGTCCTGACTTTC.

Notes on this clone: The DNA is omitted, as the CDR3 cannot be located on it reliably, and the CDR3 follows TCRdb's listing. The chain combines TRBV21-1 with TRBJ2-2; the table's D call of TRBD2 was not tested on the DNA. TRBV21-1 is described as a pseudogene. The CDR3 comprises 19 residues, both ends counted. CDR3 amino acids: CASSPVGGGSLFNTGELFF.

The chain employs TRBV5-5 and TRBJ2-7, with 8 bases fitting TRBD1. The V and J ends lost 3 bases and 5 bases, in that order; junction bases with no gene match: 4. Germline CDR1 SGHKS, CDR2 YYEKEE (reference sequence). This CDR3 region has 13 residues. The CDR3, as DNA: TGTGCCAGCAGCTCGGACAGGGAGCACGAGCAGTACTTC. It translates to CASSSDREHEQYF.

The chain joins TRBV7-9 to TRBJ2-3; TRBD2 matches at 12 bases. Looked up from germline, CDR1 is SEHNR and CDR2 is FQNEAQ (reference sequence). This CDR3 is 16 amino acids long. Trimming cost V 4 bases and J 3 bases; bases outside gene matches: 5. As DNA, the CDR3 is TGTGCCAGCAGCTCCGAACTAGCGGGGGGAACAGATACGCAGTATTTT. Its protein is CASSSELAGGTDTQYF.

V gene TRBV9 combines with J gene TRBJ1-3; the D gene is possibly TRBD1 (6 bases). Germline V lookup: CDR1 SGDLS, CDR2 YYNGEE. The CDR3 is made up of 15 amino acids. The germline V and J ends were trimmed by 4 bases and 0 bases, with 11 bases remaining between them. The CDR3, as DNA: TGTGCCAGCAGCCGACAGGTGACCTCTGGAAACACCATATATTTT. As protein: CASSRQVTSGNTIYF.

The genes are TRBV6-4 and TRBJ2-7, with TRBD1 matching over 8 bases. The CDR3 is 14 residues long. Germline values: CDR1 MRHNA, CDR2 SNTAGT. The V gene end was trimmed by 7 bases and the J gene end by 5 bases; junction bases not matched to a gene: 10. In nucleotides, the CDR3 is TGTGCCAGCACCACAGGGGGACAAGTCGACGAGCAGTACTTC. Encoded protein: CASTTGGQVDEQYF.

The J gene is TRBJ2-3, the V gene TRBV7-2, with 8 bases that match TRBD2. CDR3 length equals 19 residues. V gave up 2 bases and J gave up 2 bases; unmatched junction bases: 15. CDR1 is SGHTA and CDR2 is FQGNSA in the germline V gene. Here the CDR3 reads CASSLRQAGVPGPTDTQYF. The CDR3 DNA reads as TGTGCCAGCAGCTTAAGGCAAGCGGGGGTCCCGGGGCCCACAGATACGCAGTATTTT.

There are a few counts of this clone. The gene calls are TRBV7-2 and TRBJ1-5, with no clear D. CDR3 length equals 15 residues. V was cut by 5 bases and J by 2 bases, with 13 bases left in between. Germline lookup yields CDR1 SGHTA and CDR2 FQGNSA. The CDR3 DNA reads TGTGCCAGCAGCCTAACCCAGTTGGGCAATCAGCCCCAGCATTTT. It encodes CASSLTQLGNQPQHF.

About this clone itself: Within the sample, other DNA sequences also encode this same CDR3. CDR3 region: CASSPSSVNTEAFF. The CDR3 DNA is TGTGCCAGCTCACCCAGCTCCGTGAACACTGAAGCTTTCTTT. This chain joins TRBV18 and TRBJ1-1; unclear D gene. Germline lookup yields CDR1 KGHSH and CDR2 LQKENI. V shed 3 bases and J shed 0 bases, with 8 bases lying between them. This CDR3 is 14 amino acids long. The full variable domain, rest sourced from reference TRBV18 and TRBJ1-1, is NAGVMQNPRHLVRRRGQEARLRCSPMKGHSHVYWYRQLPEEGLKFMVYLQKENIIDESGMPKERFSAEFPKEGPSILRIQQVVRGDSAAYFCASSPSSVNTEAFFGQGTRLTVV.

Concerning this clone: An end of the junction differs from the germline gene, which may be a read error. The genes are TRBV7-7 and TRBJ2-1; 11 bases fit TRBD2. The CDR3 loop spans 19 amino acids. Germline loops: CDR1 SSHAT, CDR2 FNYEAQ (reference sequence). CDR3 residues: CASSPRIAGGPASRVEQFF. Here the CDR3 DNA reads TGTGCTAGCAGCCCTAGGATAGCGGGGGGGCCTGCATCAAGGGTTGAGCAGTTCTTC.

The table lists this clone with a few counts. CDR3 residues: CASSALSGGAQETQYF. The CDR3 coding sequence is TGTGCCAGCAGCGCACTAAGCGGGGGGGCACAAGAGACCCAGTACTTC. The chain joins TRBV5-6 to TRBJ2-5; 10 bases fit TRBD2. The CDR3 covers 16 residues. Germline values: CDR1 SGHDT, CDR2 YYEEEE. The V and J ends lost 4 bases and 2 bases, in that order; junction bases with no gene match: 8.

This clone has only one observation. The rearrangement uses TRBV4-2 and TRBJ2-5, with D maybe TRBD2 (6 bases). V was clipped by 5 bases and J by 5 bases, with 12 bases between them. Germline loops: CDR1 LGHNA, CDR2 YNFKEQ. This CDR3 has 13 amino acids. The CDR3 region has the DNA TGTGCCAGCAGCGGAGGGCGGAGGGAGACCCAGTACTTC. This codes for CASSGGRRETQYF.

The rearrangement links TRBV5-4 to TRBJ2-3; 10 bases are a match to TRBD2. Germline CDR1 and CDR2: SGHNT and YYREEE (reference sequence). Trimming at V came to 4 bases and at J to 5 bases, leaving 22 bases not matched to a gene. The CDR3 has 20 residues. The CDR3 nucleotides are TGTGCCAGCAGCCCCCAGGTGACTTTCTTGAGCGGGAGGGCCCAAGATACGCAGTATTTT. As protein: CASSPQVTFLSGRAQDTQYF.

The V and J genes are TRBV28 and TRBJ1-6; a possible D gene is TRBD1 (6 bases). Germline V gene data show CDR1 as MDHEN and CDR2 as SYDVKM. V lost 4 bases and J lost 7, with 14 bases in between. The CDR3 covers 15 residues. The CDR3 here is CASSSPQGLNSPLHF. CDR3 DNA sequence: TGTGCCAGCAGTTCCCCTCAGGGGTTGAATTCACCCCTCCACTTT.